This T cell receptor (beta chain) appears in the sequencing data of a study of shared clonotypes between healthy human individuals. Genomic DNA of each subset was evenly split across several immunoSEQ plates. The assay was immunoSEQ multiplex PCR, and TCRdb's table has in-frame clones only and misses some. The sample yields about 1.1 million clones, around three quarters seen once. Whole-study findings and limits: Owing to a small donor count, the genetic and exposure-history diversity represented was limited. Even with large depth, rarefaction showed that sorted-subset sequencing was incomplete. Naive subsets generally had larger estimated richness than memory subsets.

This clone has only a few counts. Its antigen is still unknown. CDR3 length: 15 residues. The ends lost 5 bases at V and 4 bases at J; junction bases unmatched: 9. Germline CDR1 and CDR2: SGHDN and FVKESK. The source of this sequence is a man aged 18 to 35 in good health. Some clones in this sample may be carry-over from other donors' samples. The V call is TRBV14, the J call TRBJ1-2; 8 nucleotides agree with TRBD1. The sequencing input was memory CD4+ T cells from PBMCs. Noted subset: CD45RA-negative fraction. CDR3 bases: TGTGCCAGCAGCGGAAGGGGACAGGAATTCTATGGCTACACCTTC. This encodes CASSGRGQEFYGYTF.